The sequence of this T cell receptor beta chain was determined in a study of OX40 agonist ivuxolimab in advanced cancers. Across the whole study: Patients with prior anti-PD-1, anti-PD-L1 or anti-CTLA-4 therapy were eligible; 35% to 50% had some. Three partial responders included one hepatocellular carcinoma patient and two cutaneous melanoma patients.

Profiling relied on immunoSEQ multiplex PCR, and the TCRdb table lists in-frame clones only, not all of them. The data show 20,000 to 25,000 clones, over 75% seen once. The CDR3 covers 18 residues. Germline CDR1 SGHTA, CDR2 FQGNSA. Trimming shortened V by 1 base and J by 0 bases, and 18 bases separated the two germline ends. Whole-study findings and limits: Antigen specificity of clonally expanded peripheral T cells was not established. The CD4+ and CD8+ T cells in the blood had expanded clonally by week 6 at 0.1 to 3.0 mg/kg.

Worth noting for this clone: Its antigen is undetermined.

This chain joins TRBV7-2 and TRBJ1-2; the D is unclear. This receptor was identified in an adult with an advanced solid tumor such as melanoma, head and neck, liver or kidney cancer. The input for sequencing was CD4+ or CD8+ T cells sorted from blood, taken in a trial of the OX40 agonist ivuxolimab. The CDR3 DNA reads TGTGCCAGCAGCTTAGGGACGTTAGGGCAGCAAGCTAACTATGGCTACACCTTC. It translates to CASSLGTLGQQANYGYTF.